This passage covers 8 T cell receptor beta chains from one sample sequenced in a study of CD8 T cells in ankylosing spondylitis. TCRdb re-derived calls from the 5' RACE reads in MiXCR, one entry per CDR3 protein. The repertoire consists of under 200,000 distinct CDR3 sequences, with around 10% occurring once and the leading ten covering around 29%. What was sequenced was blood, either unsorted or a sorted T cell fraction (not recorded which). The receptor source for this set is a male donor with ankylosing spondylitis or in good health (not recorded which).

This clonotype was seen at least ten times. The genes are TRBV20-1 and TRBJ1-2; 8 bases are shared with TRBD1. Germline-derived CDR1 and CDR2 are DFQATT and SNEGSKA (reference sequence). Germline trimming cut 5 bases from V and 4 bases from J; bases unmatched to any gene: 3. The CDR3 has 12 amino acids. CDR3 sequence (DNA): TGCAGTGCTCTTACAGGGGGCTATGGCTACACCTTC. Translated: CSALTGGYGYTF.

This chain joins TRBV7-9 and TRBJ1-5; no definite D call. CDR3 length: 13 residues. Germline lookup yields CDR1 SEHNR and CDR2 FQNEAQ (reference sequence). Trimming pared 3 bases from V and 5 bases from J, leaving 8 bases between. The CDR3 bases are TGTGCCAGCAGCTTGGGGTTGGATCAGCCCCAGCATTTT. Encoded protein: CASSLGLDQPQHF.

This chain connects TRBV6-1 to TRBJ2-5; the match to TRBD2 covers 10 bases. The CDR3 sequence is 16 residues long. Germline trimming cut 6 bases from V and 9 bases from J; bases unmatched to any gene: 16. Germline V gene lookup returns CDR1 MNHNS and CDR2 SASEGT. CDR3 in amino acids: CASRTRLAGVGLAQYF. CDR3 DNA: TGTGCCAGCAGAACCCGCCTAGCGGGGGTTGGATTGGCCCAGTACTTC.

This clonotype was detected only a few times. This chain joins TRBV20-1 and TRBJ2-5; TRBD2 agrees at 9 bases. Germline CDR1 is DFQATT and CDR2 is SNEGSKA (reference sequence). The J segment lost 5 bases and the V segment lost 2 bases, leaving 21 bases of the junction unmatched. This CDR3 contains 19 residues. CDR3 loop: CSARIPLGGGAPFWETQYF. As DNA, the CDR3 is TGCAGTGCTAGAATCCCGCTGGGCGGGGGGGCTCCTTTTTGGGAGACCCAGTACTTC.

The V and J genes are TRBV6-5 and TRBJ1-2; D remains unclear. The CDR3 runs to 13 residues. Germline values: CDR1 MNHEY, CDR2 SVGAGI. V lost 2 bases, J lost 7 bases, and 11 bases lay in between. CDR3 region: CASSYRRGSGYTF. The CDR3 bases are TGTGCCAGCAGTTACCGACGGGGAAGTGGCTACACCTTC.

This clonotype has at least ten counts. The chain links TRBV13 to TRBJ2-5, with TRBD2 as a possible D gene (6 bases). This CDR3 region has 15 residues. Germline V CDR1 and CDR2: PRHDT, FYEKMQ (reference sequence). Trimming cost V 3 bases and J 2 bases, with 13 bases left between them. The DNA for the CDR3 is TGTGCCAGCAGCTTGCTCGGGCGGGGTCAAGAGACCCAGTACTTC. It translates to CASSLLGRGQETQYF.

This clonotype has only a few counts. This rearrangement joins TRBV7-6 to TRBJ2-3, with 12 positions matching TRBD2. Germline CDR1 is SGHVS and CDR2 is FNYEAQ. The CDR3 contains 17 residues. V gave up 4 bases and J gave up 2 bases; unmatched junction bases: 7. The CDR3 region is CASSSLAGGGYTDTQYF. The CDR3 DNA reads as TGTGCCAGCAGCTCACTAGCGGGAGGAGGCTACACAGATACGCAGTATTTT.

This clonotype occurred many times. The rearrangement uses TRBV20-1 and TRBJ2-2, with TRBD2 identical over 8 bases. V was pared by 3 bases and J by 6 bases, with 9 bases of the junction left unmatched. There are 15 residues in the CDR3. Germline V gives CDR1 DFQATT, CDR2 SNEGSKA (reference sequence). CDR3 residues: CSASGPGGPSGELFF. Written as DNA, the CDR3 is TGCAGTGCTAGTGGTCCGGGGGGGCCCTCCGGGGAGCTGTTTTTT.